The 24 T cell receptor beta chains reported below all come from one sample, sequenced in a study of shared clonotypes between healthy human individuals. Only CD45RO-negative cells positively selected for CCR7 counted as naive CD8 cells, so terminally differentiated effector memory CD45RA+ cells were excluded. The data were produced by immunoSEQ multiplex PCR, yet TCRdb's version contains in-frame clones alone and is incomplete. The sample holds fewer than 850,000 clones, 90% to 97% seen once. The sample taken for sequencing was naive CD8+ T cells sorted from blood. The receptors derive from a man aged 30 to 39 in good health.

V gene TRBV4-1 combines with J gene TRBJ2-7; D remains unclear. The CDR3 is 15 amino acids. Germline CDR1 reads MGHRA; CDR2 reads YSYEKL. Trimming pared 2 bases from V and 3 bases from J, leaving 14 bases between. CDR3 region: CASSQTELHFYEQYF. The CDR3 nucleotides read TGCGCCAGCAGCCAAACGGAGCTCCATTTCTACGAGCAGTACTTC.

The rearrangement links TRBV4-1 to TRBJ2-2; no reliable D call. Per the germline V gene, CDR1 is MGHRA and CDR2 is YSYEKL. The CDR3 contains 15 residues. The V and J ends lost 4 bases and 8 bases respectively, with 17 bases between them. The CDR3 here is CASSRSLGSSGELFF. Here the CDR3 DNA reads TGCGCCAGCAGCCGTTCCTTGGGATCTTCTGGGGAGCTGTTTTTT.

The chain is built from TRBV4-1 and TRBJ1-3, with D unclear. The CDR3 has 17 residues. CDR1 is MGHRA and CDR2 is YSYEKL in the germline V gene. V dropped 5 bases and J dropped 0 bases, with 17 bases sitting between them. For the CDR3, the DNA is TGCGCCAGCAGCGACCCGATTGGGTACAACTCTGGAAACACCATATATTTT. Translated: CASSDPIGYNSGNTIYF.

The rearrangement uses TRBV4-3 and TRBJ2-1; TRBD1 matches 7 bases. Germline lookup yields CDR1 LGHNA and CDR2 YSLEER. The CDR3 has 15 residues. Germline trimming cut 3 bases from V and 3 bases from J; bases unmatched to any gene: 5. Here the CDR3 DNA reads TGCGCCAGCAGCCAGCTCGGGACAGTCTACAATGAGCAGTTCTTC. Translating gives CASSQLGTVYNEQFF.

This rearrangement joins TRBV7-6 to TRBJ2-5; 11 bases agree with TRBD2. Unmatched junction bases numbered 6, after V lost 1 base and J lost 5 bases. Germline V gene sequence: CDR1 SGHVS, CDR2 FNYEAQ. CDR3 size: 16 residues. In DNA form, the CDR3 reads TGTGCCAGCAGCTTAGGTGCTAGCGGGAGGTTGGAGACCCAGTACTTC. This codes for CASSLGASGRLETQYF. The full variable domain, with the rest looked up from reference TRBV7-6 and TRBJ2-5, is GAGVSQSPRYKVTKRGQDVALRCDPISGHVSLYWYRQALGQGPEFLTYFNYEAQQDKSGLPNDRFSAERPEGSISTLTIQRTEQRDSAMYRCASSLGASGRLETQYFGPGTRLLVL.

This clone was seen once. This chain links TRBV19 with TRBJ2-1; D remains ambiguous. CDR1 is LNHDA and CDR2 is SQIVND in the germline V gene (reference sequence). V was pared by 2 bases and J by 4 bases, with 12 bases between. The CDR3 contains 15 residues. CDR3 protein: CASSISPPGYNEQFF. DNA for the CDR3: TGTGCCAGTAGTATAAGCCCCCCCGGGTACAATGAGCAGTTCTTC.

A remark on this clone: Compared with germline, one end of the junction differs, possibly owing to a read error. The chain couples TRBV2 to TRBJ2-1; no clear D. Germline values: CDR1 SNHLY, CDR2 FYNNEI. The CDR3 is made up of 11 amino acids. CDR3 in DNA: TGTGCCAGTCGGTCCTTCAATGAGCAGTTCTTC. Amino acids: CASRSFNEQFF.

The V call is TRBV29-1, the J call TRBJ2-1; TRBD1 might be the D (6 bases). V was clipped by 6 bases and J by 8 bases, with 20 bases between them. The CDR3 runs 14 residues. Germline CDR1 reads SQVTM; CDR2 reads ANQGSEA. The CDR3 loop reads CSVEGEPKPDEQFF. Here the CDR3 DNA reads TGCAGCGTAGAGGGGGAACCAAAACCGGATGAGCAGTTCTTC.

The chain recombines TRBV7-6 with TRBJ2-1; TRBD2 aligns across 10 bases. There are 15 residues in the CDR3. With 5 bases clipped from V and 7 bases from J, the junction kept 8 bases outside the gene matches. The germline V gene encodes CDR1 SGHVS and CDR2 FNYEAQ. The CDR3 DNA reads TGTGCCAGCAGCACCCTAGCGGGAGTATCAAATGAGCAGTTCTTC. Translation gives CASSTLAGVSNEQFF.

This chain joins TRBV28 and TRBJ2-7; 7 nucleotides match TRBD2. CDR3 length equals 19 residues. Germline loops: CDR1 MDHEN, CDR2 SYDVKM. V was clipped by 5 bases and J by 6 bases; unmatched bases: 25. Here the CDR3 DNA reads TGTGCCAGCAGTCGAGGGATGACTAGCATTTTCAGCAAATCCCTCGAGCAGTACTTC. It translates to CASSRGMTSIFSKSLEQYF.

The V and J genes are TRBV7-9 and TRBJ2-2; D might be TRBD1 (6 bases). Germline V lookup: CDR1 SEHNR, CDR2 FQNEAQ (reference sequence). V was clipped by 5 bases and J by 4 bases, with 17 bases between them. CDR3 length: 16 amino acids. The DNA for the CDR3 is TGTGCCAGCAGCCACAGGGAAAGGACGCTCACCGGGGAGCTGTTTTTT. Amino acids: CASSHRERTLTGELFF.

The V and J genes are TRBV6-1 and TRBJ1-2; D ambiguous. V lost 1 base, J lost 10 bases, and 13 bases lay in between. Germline V CDR1 and CDR2: MNHNS, SASEGT. The CDR3 length is 13 residues. The CDR3 DNA sequence: TGTGCCAGCAGTGAAGAAGTTGGCAATTCCTACACCTTC. Its translation is CASSEEVGNSYTF.

The J gene is TRBJ2-1, the V gene TRBV28, with D tentatively TRBD1 or TRBD2 (5 bases each). Germline CDR1 and CDR2: MDHEN and SYDVKM. V lost 5 bases and J 7 bases, leaving 21 bases between the germline ends. The CDR3 length is 16 residues. As DNA, the CDR3 is TGTGCCAGCAGTGGTGGGACCCACGAGAGACCAAATGAGCAGTTCTTC. As protein: CASSGGTHERPNEQFF.

This chain uses TRBV28 with TRBJ2-7, with D maybe TRBD1 (6 bases). The CDR3 runs 16 residues. V was shortened by 6 bases and J by 4 bases, with 22 bases between the two germline ends. The germline V gene has CDR1 MDHEN and CDR2 SYDVKM. CDR3 in DNA: TGTGCCAGCAGGGACCGGGACACCCGGCCCTGGTACGAGCAGTACTTC. It is translated as CASRDRDTRPWYEQYF.

This rearrangement joins TRBV27 to TRBJ2-7; no reliable D call. V was cut by 3 bases and J by 3 bases, with 9 bases left in between. The CDR3 extends over 13 amino acids. Germline CDR1 MNHEY, CDR2 SMNVEV (reference sequence). CDR3 sequence (DNA): TGTGCCAGCAGTTTTGGTATCGGCTACGAGCAGTACTTC. Its protein is CASSFGIGYEQYF.

The CDR3 bases are TGTGCCAGCAGCTTACTCCCTTCGGGGGCCCCCTACGAGCAGTACTTC. This sequence encodes CASSLLPSGAPYEQYF. The chain couples TRBV7-9 to TRBJ2-7, with D possibly called TRBD1 or TRBD2 (6 bases each). The CDR3 has 16 residues. Looked up from germline, CDR1 is SEHNR and CDR2 is FQNEAQ (reference sequence). Trimming took 2 bases from V and 2 from J, leaving 16 bases between them. Complete variable domain (other parts from reference TRBV7-9 and TRBJ2-7): DTGVSQNPRHKITKRGQNVTFRCDPISEHNRLYWYRQTLGQGPEFLTYFQNEAQLEKSRLLSDRFSAERPKGSFSTLEIQRTEQGDSAMYLCASSLLPSGAPYEQYFGPGTRLTVT.

The V gene is TRBV9, the J gene TRBJ2-1; 13 nucleotides agree with TRBD2. The CDR3 has 20 residues. Trimming at V came to 0 bases and at J to 0 bases, leaving 9 bases not matched to a gene. CDR1 and CDR2 from the germline V gene are SGDLS and YYNGEE. The DNA of the CDR3 is TGTGCCAGCAGCGTAGCGCAGACTAGCGGGAGGACACGCTCCTACAATGAGCAGTTCTTC. The encoded protein is CASSVAQTSGRTRSYNEQFF.

This chain connects TRBV14 to TRBJ2-7, with TRBD1 identical over 8 bases. The length of the CDR3 is 13 residues. CDR1 and CDR2 (germline): SGHDN, FVKESK. J lost 6 bases, V lost 4 bases, and 5 bases had no gene match. CDR3 nucleotide sequence: TGTGCCAGCAGCCGAGCCGACAGGGGCGAGCAGTACTTC. This gives the protein CASSRADRGEQYF.

The gene calls are TRBV7-8 and TRBJ1-1; D remains ambiguous. The germline V and J ends were trimmed by 2 bases and 7 bases, with 11 bases remaining between them. The CDR3 runs 13 residues. CDR1 and CDR2 (germline): SGHVS, FQNEAQ. CDR3 in amino acids: CASSLFGGDEAFF. For the CDR3, the DNA is TGTGCCAGCAGCTTATTCGGCGGCGATGAAGCTTTCTTT.

The chain couples TRBV10-2 to TRBJ2-7, with TRBD1 as a possible D gene (5 bases). This CDR3 has 12 amino acids. Germline V CDR1 and CDR2: WSHSY, SAAADI. The V gene lost 6 bases and the J gene lost 1 base, with 7 bases spanning the gap. As DNA, the CDR3 is TGCGCCAGCAGGACAGTGTCCTACGAGCAGTACTTC. It is translated as CASRTVSYEQYF.

The chain carries TRBV27 and TRBJ2-2, with 10 bases aligning to TRBD2. The V segment lost 2 bases and the J segment 6 bases; nucleotides outside the gene matches: 6. Germline V CDR1 and CDR2: MNHEY, SMNVEV (reference sequence). The CDR3 runs 16 residues. The CDR3 coding sequence is TGTGCCAGCAGTTTAGTAGCGGGAGGTCCTCCCGGGGAGCTGTTTTTT. This gives the protein CASSLVAGGPPGELFF.

The chain has TRBV6-5 and TRBJ2-5, with a tentative D call TRBD2 (6 bases). CDR3 length: 15 amino acids. Germline assignment: CDR1 MNHEY and CDR2 SVGAGI. V was trimmed by 5 bases and J by 5 bases, leaving 18 bases between them. Written as DNA, the CDR3 is TGTGCCAGCAGTCTTTCTAGCGATAGAGGGGAGACCCAGTACTTC. This gives the protein CASSLSSDRGETQYF.

This chain uses TRBV5-1 with TRBJ2-1, with TRBD2 as a possible D gene (6 bases). The CDR3 is 15 amino acids. CDR1 and CDR2 from the germline V gene are SGHRS and YFSETQ. Deletions cut 4 bases from V and 6 bases from J, with 17 bases between. The chain's CDR3 is CASSITGTPVNEQFF. The DNA for the CDR3 is TGCGCCAGCAGCATTACCGGGACTCCCGTCAATGAGCAGTTCTTC.

V usage is TRBV7-9 and J usage is TRBJ2-3; D uncertain. V lost 6 bases, J lost 2 bases, and 12 bases lay in between. CDR1 is SEHNR and CDR2 is FQNEAQ in the germline V gene (reference sequence). The CDR3 spans 14 residues. CDR3 sequence reads: CASRVLQSTDTQYF. CDR3 bases: TGTGCCAGCAGAGTTCTACAGTCCACAGATACGCAGTATTTT. The variable domain in full, with the rest retrieved from reference TRBV7-9 and TRBJ2-3, is DTGVSQNPRHKITKRGQNVTFRCDPISEHNRLYWYRQTLGQGPEFLTYFQNEAQLEKSRLLSDRFSAERPKGSFSTLEIQRTEQGDSAMYLCASRVLQSTDTQYFGPGTRLTVL.